What follows describes a single TCR beta chain. Antigen: not known. Deletions cut 7 bases from V and 7 bases from J, with 16 bases between. The CDR3 covers 13 residues. Germline CDR1 is SQVTM and CDR2 is ANQGSEA. Profiled with immunoSEQ multiplex PCR; TCRdb holds only in-frame clones, not every one. The sample contains over 3,500 clones, about 79% of which appear only once. These data are taken from a study of T cell repertoires in ileal Crohn's disease. Findings and limits, study-wide: Active smokers at surgery had more clonal expansions than non-smokers.

The source of this sequence is an adult with Crohn's disease. The chain is built from TRBV29-1 and TRBJ1-4, with D perhaps matching TRBD1 (6 bases). The sample comprised ileal tissue. The CDR3 here is CSAKTGLREKLFF. In DNA form, the CDR3 reads TGCAGCGCAAAGACAGGTTTGCGTGAAAAACTGTTTTTT.